This T cell receptor (beta chain) appears in the sequencing data of a study of blood T cell repertoires in COVID-19. This table comes from immunoSEQ multiplex PCR, and its TCRdb copy is limited to in-frame clones, with some not included. The repertoire holds around 110,000 clones, with 82% as singletons. V shed 7 bases and J 0 bases; nucleotides not matched to a gene: 5. Germline V lookup: CDR1 SNHLY, CDR2 FYNNEI. CDR3 size: 15 residues. This sequence joins TRBV2 and TRBJ2-1, with TRBD2 matching over 8 bases. The material sequenced was peripheral blood. This clonotype was obtained from a woman in her seventies with acute or convalescent COVID-19. CDR3 sequence (DNA): TGTGCCAGCAAAACCGGGACTAGCTCCTACAATGAGCAGTTCTTC. Translated: CASKTGTSSYNEQFF.